This T cell receptor (beta chain) was captured in a study of T cells after yellow fever vaccination (dated 2019 in TCRdb). Context from the whole study: The SMART-Seq v4 Ultra Low Input RNA kit was used to prepare libraries from fractions with low cell numbers. To follow T-cell clones before and after both primary and booster YFV17D yellow fever vaccination, bulk TCR alpha and beta repertoires underwent longitudinal sequencing. Two healthy male donors, one aged 18 to 30 and one aged 30 to 39 years, were included in the cohort. Blood samples were taken at several timepoints before and after primary and secondary immunization, and bulk PBMC replicates and cell subsets were isolated.

Trimmed from V: 6 bases; trimmed from J: 3 bases; junction bases lacking a gene match: 8. CDR1 and CDR2 are read off the germline V gene as MNHNS and SASEGT. Counted from cysteine to phenylalanine, this CDR3 has 15 amino acids. Only the CDR3 part of the read is kept: 45 bases, read in frame from the first base. What the study reported, not specific to this receptor: Because only two donors were included in the study, the extent to which the findings can be generalized is limited. A small share of clonotypes was detected in both CD4 and CD8 compartments, with the overlap likely arising from convergent recombination. Computational filtering was needed because FACS-sorted repertoires could contain abundant contaminating clonotypes from the bulk population. Most clones expanded after primary vaccination (96% of CD4 and roughly 90% of CD8) were re-detected after the booster, suggesting that broad memory maintenance occurred. The secondary T-cell response was found to be weaker but faster than the primary response, with a peak reached on day 5 rather than on day 15.

Synthesis of TCR cDNA relied on 5'RACE template switching, a step that introduced a universal primer site along with unique molecular identifiers. cDNA synthesis was primed from both the TCR alpha and TCR beta constant segments. Libraries were amplified in two PCR steps, with sample barcodes and sequencing adapters added in the second step. Sequencing of libraries was done on Illumina HiSeq 2500 (2x100 bp) or NovaSeq (2x150 bp). In the authors' own workflow: Reads were demultiplexed and collapsed into UMI consensus sequences with MIGEC, and V(D)J alignment was performed with MiXCR. Clonotypes responding to the vaccine were identified with edgeR on replicate PBMC samples, with the criteria of FDR below 0.01 and a log2 fold change above 5 up to day 15. Bulk clonotypes were assigned CD4 or CD8 identity according to which sequenced CD4 or CD8 repertoire held them at higher abundance. TCRdb applied fastp at Q25 and MiXCR to the public reads, then kept only in-frame beta chains. All rows with the same CDR3 protein become a single entry with the most common DNA and genes. It is TCRdb's table, rather than the study itself, that gives the V and J calls and clone size. This sample holds 450,000 to 650,000 distinct CDR3 sequences; less than 25% were observed only once. The ten largest make up about 15% of the sample.

This specimen's treatment or condition label, per the study, means: live attenuated yellow fever vaccine strain. At every blood-draw timepoint, two biological replicates of bulk PBMCs were collected. A standard Ficoll-Paque protocol was used to isolate PBMCs from peripheral blood. TriZol was used to extract RNA from bulk PBMCs, CD4 and CD8 fractions, and dextramer-positive and dextramer-negative fractions. With respect to this clonotype: Its antigen is not yet known. No qualities accompany the bases; no much larger clone lies one base away.

The material sequenced was PBMCs, taken about 21 days after the first yellow fever vaccination. The TCR sequence derives from a man aged 18 to 30 who received the YFV17D yellow fever vaccine. The rearrangement combines TRBV6-1 with TRBJ1-2, and TRBD1 matches 9 of the central bases. The nucleotides are TGTGCCAGCAGGCCGGGACAGGGTAAAGACTATGGCTACACCTTC. Translated, this gives CASRPGQGKDYGYTF.